This T cell receptor beta chain was retrieved from a study of CD8 T cells in ankylosing spondylitis. Study results and limitations: Earlier reports found some motif variants in synovial fluid and blood in reactive arthritis. In ankylosing spondylitis patients, matched synovial fluid reportedly showed significant enrichment of disease-linked clones.

This clonotype showed up just once. Its antigen is not identified. The CDR3 has 15 amino acids. V lost 5 bases and J lost 3, with 15 bases in between. From germline, CDR1 is SEHNR and CDR2 FQNEAQ (reference sequence). For TCR beta, libraries came from quantitative 5'-RACE with molecular barcodes. TCRdb called the 5' RACE reads again in MiXCR, with one record for every CDR3 protein. The sample shows some 300,000 distinct CDR3 sequences, around 21% of them seen only once. This chain connects TRBV7-9 to TRBJ2-3; D may be TRBD1 or TRBD2 (5 bases each). The sequenced material came from blood, either unsorted or a sorted T cell fraction (not recorded which). This TCR was recovered from a female donor with ankylosing spondylitis or in good health (not recorded which). The CDR3 sequence: CASSQPGRRTDTQYF. The DNA for the CDR3 is TGTGCCAGCAGCCAACCGGGACGGAGGACAGATACGCAGTATTTT.